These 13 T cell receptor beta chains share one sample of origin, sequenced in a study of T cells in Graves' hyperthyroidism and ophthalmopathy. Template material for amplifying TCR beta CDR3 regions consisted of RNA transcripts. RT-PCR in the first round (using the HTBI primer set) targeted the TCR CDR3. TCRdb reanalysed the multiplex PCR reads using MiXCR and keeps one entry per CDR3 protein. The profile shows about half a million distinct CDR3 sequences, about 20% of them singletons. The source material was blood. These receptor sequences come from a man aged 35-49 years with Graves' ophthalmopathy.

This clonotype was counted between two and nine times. The chain's CDR3 is CATSRDSSGSYEQFF. CDR3 coding DNA: TGTGCCACCAGCAGAGATTCTAGCGGGAGTTATGAGCAGTTCTTC. The chain joins TRBV15 to TRBJ2-1; 10 bases agree with TRBD2. This CDR3 region has 15 residues. The V and J ends lost 0 bases and 8 bases, in that order; junction bases with no gene match: 4. Germline lookup yields CDR1 LNHNV and CDR2 YYDKDF (reference sequence).

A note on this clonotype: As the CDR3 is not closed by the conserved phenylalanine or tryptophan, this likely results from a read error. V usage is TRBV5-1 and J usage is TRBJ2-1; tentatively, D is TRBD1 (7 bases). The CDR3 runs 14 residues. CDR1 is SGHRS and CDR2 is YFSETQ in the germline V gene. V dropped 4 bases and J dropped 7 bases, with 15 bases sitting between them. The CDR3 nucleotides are TGCGCCAGCAGCCATGACAGGGAGGTGAATGAGCAGTTCCTC. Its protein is CASSHDREVNEQFL.

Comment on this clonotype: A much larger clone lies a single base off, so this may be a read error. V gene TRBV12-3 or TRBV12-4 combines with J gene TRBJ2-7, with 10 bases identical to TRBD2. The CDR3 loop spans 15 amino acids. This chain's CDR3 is CAGSRQAGGPYEQYF. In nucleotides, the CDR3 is TGTGCCGGCAGTCGACAAGCGGGAGGGCCCTACGAGCAGTACTTC.

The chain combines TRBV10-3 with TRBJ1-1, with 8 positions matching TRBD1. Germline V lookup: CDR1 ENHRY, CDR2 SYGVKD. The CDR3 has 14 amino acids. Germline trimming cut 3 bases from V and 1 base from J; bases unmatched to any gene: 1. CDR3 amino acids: CAISEDRGNTEAFF. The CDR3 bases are TGTGCCATCAGTGAAGACAGGGGGAACACTGAAGCTTTCTTT.

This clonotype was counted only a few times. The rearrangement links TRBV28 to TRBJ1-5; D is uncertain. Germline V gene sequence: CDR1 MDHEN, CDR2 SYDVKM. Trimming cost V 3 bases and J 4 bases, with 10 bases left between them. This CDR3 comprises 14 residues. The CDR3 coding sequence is TGTGCCAGCAGTTTGGGTGTCGTTAATCAGCCCCAGCATTTT. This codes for CASSLGVVNQPQHF.

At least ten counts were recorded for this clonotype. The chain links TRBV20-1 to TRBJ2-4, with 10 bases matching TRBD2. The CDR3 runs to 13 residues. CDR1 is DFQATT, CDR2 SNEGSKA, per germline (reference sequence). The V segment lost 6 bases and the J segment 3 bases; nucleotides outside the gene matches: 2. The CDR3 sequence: CSARLAGKNIQYF. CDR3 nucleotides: TGCAGTGCAAGACTAGCGGGCAAAAACATTCAGTACTTC.

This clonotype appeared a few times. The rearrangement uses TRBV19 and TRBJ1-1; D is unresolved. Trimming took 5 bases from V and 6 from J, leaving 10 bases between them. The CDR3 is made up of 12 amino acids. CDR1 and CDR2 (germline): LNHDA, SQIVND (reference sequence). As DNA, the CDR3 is TGTGCCAGTAGTCCACGACCCTCTGAAGCTTTCTTT. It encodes CASSPRPSEAFF.

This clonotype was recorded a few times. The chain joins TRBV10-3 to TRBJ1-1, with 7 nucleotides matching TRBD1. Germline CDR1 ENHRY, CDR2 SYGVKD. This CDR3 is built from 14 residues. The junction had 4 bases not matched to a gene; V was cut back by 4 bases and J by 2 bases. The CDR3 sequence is CAISGTGDNTEAFF. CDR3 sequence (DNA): TGTGCCATCAGTGGGACAGGCGACAACACTGAAGCTTTCTTT.

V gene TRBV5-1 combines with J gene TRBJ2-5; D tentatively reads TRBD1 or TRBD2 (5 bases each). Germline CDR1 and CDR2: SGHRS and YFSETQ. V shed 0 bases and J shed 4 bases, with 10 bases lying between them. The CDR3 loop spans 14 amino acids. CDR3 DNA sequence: TGCGCCAGCAGCTTGGGAGGGGCGACAGAGACCCAGTACTTC. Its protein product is CASSLGGATETQYF.

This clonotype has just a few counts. CDR3 nucleotide sequence: TGTGCCACCAGCAGGACGACTAGGGGTGACACTGAAGCTTTCTTT. Residues: CATSRTTRGDTEAFF. The gene calls are TRBV15 and TRBJ1-1; possible D gene TRBD1, 5 bases. CDR1 is LNHNV, CDR2 YYDKDF, per germline (reference sequence). The CDR3 spans 15 residues. The V gene lost 3 bases and the J gene lost 3 bases, with 14 bases spanning the gap.

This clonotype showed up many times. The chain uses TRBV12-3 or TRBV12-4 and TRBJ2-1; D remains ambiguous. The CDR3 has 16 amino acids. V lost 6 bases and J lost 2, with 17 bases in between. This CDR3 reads CASSHLQSRPYNEQFF. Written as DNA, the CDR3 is TGTGCCAGCAGCCACCTACAGAGTCGACCCTACAATGAGCAGTTCTTC.

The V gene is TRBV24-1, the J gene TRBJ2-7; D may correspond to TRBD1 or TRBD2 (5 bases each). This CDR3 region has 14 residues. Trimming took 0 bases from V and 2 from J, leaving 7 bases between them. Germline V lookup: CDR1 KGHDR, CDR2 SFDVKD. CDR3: CATSDLGTPYEQYF. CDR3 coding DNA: TGTGCCACCAGTGATTTGGGGACGCCCTACGAGCAGTACTTC.

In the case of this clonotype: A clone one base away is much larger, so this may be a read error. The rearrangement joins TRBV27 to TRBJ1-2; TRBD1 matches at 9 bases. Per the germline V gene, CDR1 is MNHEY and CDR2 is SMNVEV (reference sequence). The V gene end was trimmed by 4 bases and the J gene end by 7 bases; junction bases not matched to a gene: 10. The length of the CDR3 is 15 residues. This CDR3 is CASSYHPVGQGGYTF. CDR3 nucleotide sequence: TGTGCCAGCAGTTACCATCCCGTGGGACAGGGTGGCTACACCTTC.